The 19 T cell receptor beta chains reported below all come from one sample, sequenced in a study of OX40 agonist ivuxolimab in advanced cancers. Here immunoSEQ multiplex PCR was the method, and the copy in TCRdb shows in-frame clones only, minus some. The table records some 59,000 clones, around 90% of them present only once. Sequencing was performed on CD4+ or CD8+ T cells sorted from blood, taken in a trial of the OX40 agonist ivuxolimab. These receptors came from an adult with an advanced solid tumor such as melanoma, head and neck, liver or kidney cancer.

This sequence joins TRBV2 and TRBJ1-5, with 7 bases lining up with TRBD1. The V gene end was trimmed by 5 bases and the J gene end by 0 bases; junction bases not matched to a gene: 4. The CDR3 loop spans 15 amino acids. CDR1 SNHLY and CDR2 FYNNEI come from the germline V gene. CDR3 loop: CASSIQGNSNQPQHF. Written as DNA, the CDR3 is TGTGCCAGCAGTATACAGGGGAATAGCAATCAGCCCCAGCATTTT. Filled out from reference TRBV2 and TRBJ1-5, the complete variable domain reads EPEVTQTPSHQVTQMGQEVILRCVPISNHLYFYWYRQILGQKVEFLVSFYNNEISEKSEIFDDQFSVERPDGSNFTLKIRSTKLEDSAMYFCASSIQGNSNQPQHFGDGTRLSIL.

This chain joins TRBV7-3 and TRBJ2-3; perhaps D is TRBD1 or TRBD2 (5 bases each). CDR1 SGHTA and CDR2 FQGTGA come from the germline V gene. The CDR3 contains 13 residues. Trimming took off 4 bases at V and 6 bases at J, with 11 bases between the two ends. The CDR3 sequence is CASSSLWGDTQYF. The CDR3 bases are TGTGCCAGCAGCTCATTGTGGGGGGATACGCAGTATTTT.

The table lists this clone with a count of one. The chain couples TRBV13 to TRBJ2-7; TRBD1 is a possible D gene (5 bases). The V end was cut by 5 bases, the J end by 4 bases, with 12 bases between. The CDR3 runs to 13 residues. The germline V gene encodes CDR1 PRHDT and CDR2 FYEKMQ (reference sequence). CDR3 amino acids: CASSQNNRYEQYF. The CDR3 region has the DNA TGTGCCAGCAGCCAAAATAACAGGTACGAGCAGTACTTC. Supplemented by reference TRBV13 and TRBJ2-7, the full variable domain reads AAGVIQSPRHLIKEKRETATLKCYPIPRHDTVYWYQQGPGQDPQFLISFYEKMQSDKGSIPDRFSAQQFSDYHSELNMSSLELGDSALYFCASSQNNRYEQYFGPGTRLTVT.

The chain uses TRBV6-5 and TRBJ2-1, with D tentatively TRBD1 or TRBD2 (6 bases each). Germline V lookup: CDR1 MNHEY, CDR2 SVGAGI. The CDR3 contains 13 residues. V was cut by 1 base and J by 13 bases, with 14 bases left in between. CDR3 nucleotides: TGTGCCAGCAGTTACTTTTTGGGGGGCCCACAGTTCTTC. Translating gives CASSYFLGGPQFF.

The CDR3 coding sequence is TGTGCCAGTAGTAGCCCGACAGGTGCAATAGGTCCGCGGACTGAAGCTTTCTTT. This encodes CASSSPTGAIGPRTEAFF. This chain links TRBV19 with TRBJ1-1; a possible D gene is TRBD1 (6 bases). CDR1 LNHDA and CDR2 SQIVND come from the germline V gene (reference sequence). This CDR3 region has 18 residues. V was cut by 4 bases and J by 5 bases, with 26 bases left in between. Full variable domain (rest looked up from reference TRBV19 and TRBJ1-1): DGGITQSPKYLFRKEGQNVTLSCEQNLNHDAMYWYRQDPGQGLRLIYYSQIVNDFQKGDIAEGYSVSREKKESFPLTVTSAQKNPTAFYLCASSSPTGAIGPRTEAFFGQGTRLTVV.

The count of this clone is one. The genes are TRBV29-1 and TRBJ2-1, with 8 nucleotides matching TRBD2. Trimming removed 2 bases from V and 9 bases from J; junction bases left unmatched: 9. From germline, CDR1 is SQVTM and CDR2 ANQGSEA. The length of the CDR3 is 14 residues. The CDR3 reads CSVEIGRGAGEQFF. The CDR3 nucleotides read TGCAGCGTTGAAATCGGGCGGGGGGCAGGTGAGCAGTTCTTC.

The CDR3 bases are TGTGCCAGCAGTTACGTAGCGGGAGCCACAGATACGCAGTATTTT. It specifies CASSYVAGATDTQYF. The chain recombines TRBV6-5 with TRBJ2-3; 9 nucleotides align to TRBD2. CDR3 length: 15 amino acids. Germline CDR1 MNHEY, CDR2 SVGAGI. The J segment lost 2 bases and the V segment lost 2 bases, leaving 2 bases of the junction unmatched.

V and J are TRBV13 and TRBJ1-4, with D unresolved. V gave up 4 bases and J gave up 0 bases, with 15 bases separating them. CDR3 size: 17 residues. Germline V gene lookup returns CDR1 PRHDT and CDR2 FYEKMQ (reference sequence). CDR3 amino acids: CASSSQYQTATNEKLFF. Written as DNA, the CDR3 is TGTGCCAGCAGCTCCCAGTATCAGACGGCAACTAATGAAAAACTGTTTTTT.

This clone is categorized as medium-sized (0.01 to 0.1%). The chain uses TRBV5-4 and TRBJ2-7, with 11 bases aligning to TRBD2. Germline V CDR1 and CDR2: SGHNT, YYREEE (reference sequence). The CDR3 is 15 residues long. The ends lost 2 bases at V and 7 bases at J; junction bases unmatched: 8. The CDR3 is CASSFLSSGREEQYF. CDR3 sequence (DNA): TGTGCCAGCAGCTTCCTTAGTAGCGGGAGGGAAGAGCAGTACTTC.

This chain joins TRBV6-5 and TRBJ1-5; 7 positions match TRBD1. The length of the CDR3 is 13 residues. The V segment lost 5 bases and the J segment 5 bases; nucleotides outside the gene matches: 3. CDR1 and CDR2 (germline): MNHEY, SVGAGI. CDR3 in amino acids: CASSPTGYQPQHF. Written as DNA, the CDR3 is TGTGCCAGCAGTCCGACAGGGTATCAGCCCCAGCATTTT.

The chain is built from TRBV18 and TRBJ2-7; 8 bases map to TRBD1. Germline CDR1 is KGHSH and CDR2 is LQKENI. This CDR3 is built from 14 residues. J gave up 5 bases and V 3 bases, and 6 bases lay outside the gene matches. CDR3 residues: CASSPPGGFNEQYF. CDR3 coding DNA: TGTGCCAGCTCACCCCCAGGGGGCTTCAACGAGCAGTACTTC.

V is TRBV4-3 and J is TRBJ2-1; D perhaps matches TRBD2 (5 bases). V was cut by 0 bases and J by 4 bases, with 13 bases left in between. The CDR3 length is 16 residues. CDR1 is LGHNA, CDR2 YSLEER, per germline. CDR3 amino acids: CASSQETTGGYNEQFF. The CDR3 DNA sequence: TGCGCCAGCAGCCAAGAAACGACTGGCGGGTACAATGAGCAGTTCTTC.

There are a few counts of this clone. The genes are TRBV30 and TRBJ1-5; 9 bases are shared with TRBD1. Germline CDR1 reads GTSNPN; CDR2 reads SVGIG (reference sequence). V shed 1 base and J 6 bases; nucleotides not matched to a gene: 4. The length of the CDR3 is 14 residues. The CDR3, as DNA: TGTGCCTGGAGTGATGGACAGGGGTTTCAGCCCCAGCATTTT. Protein sequence: CAWSDGQGFQPQHF.

The chain uses TRBV11-3 and TRBJ2-1, with TRBD2 as a possible D gene (6 bases). The CDR3 is 15 residues long. The V end was cut by 5 bases, the J end by 2 bases, with 13 bases between. CDR1 and CDR2 (germline): SGHNT, YENEEA. The CDR3: CASSLSGEPYNEQFF. The CDR3 DNA sequence: TGTGCCAGCAGCCTTAGCGGTGAACCCTACAATGAGCAGTTCTTC.

The chain uses TRBV12-5 and TRBJ1-3; TRBD1 matches 7 bases. The CDR3 totals 13 residues. CDR1 LGHNT and CDR2 FRNRAP come from the germline V gene. The J segment lost 2 bases and the V segment lost 6 bases, leaving 1 base of the junction unmatched. The CDR3 loop is CASGTGTGNTIYF. CDR3 coding DNA: TGTGCTAGTGGGACAGGGACTGGAAACACCATATATTTT.

The gene calls are TRBV4-2 and TRBJ2-1; D is undetermined. V lost 1 base and J lost 8, with 6 bases in between. The V gene's germline CDR1 is LGHNA and CDR2 YNFKEQ. This CDR3 region has 12 residues. This chain's CDR3 is CASSQGPDEQFF. The CDR3 DNA reads TGTGCCAGCAGCCAAGGTCCCGATGAGCAGTTCTTC.

This clone was found once. This chain connects TRBV7-9 to TRBJ2-5; the match to TRBD2 covers 9 bases. The tail of the sequence fits TRBJ2-7 better, so the J call may be wrong. Germline values: CDR1 SEHNR, CDR2 FQNEAQ (reference sequence). This CDR3 comprises 16 residues. The CDR3 here is CASSLARGRALGEQYF. DNA for the CDR3: TGTGCCAGCAGCTTAGCGCGCGGGAGGGCCCTAGGCGAGCAGTACTTC.

This chain joins TRBV27 and TRBJ2-1; the match to TRBD2 covers 11 bases. The CDR3 is made up of 15 amino acids. The trim removed 5 bases at V and 6 bases at J, leaving 6 bases unmatched. Germline lookup yields CDR1 MNHEY and CDR2 SMNVEV (reference sequence). The CDR3 here is CASSPGTSGVNEQFF. The CDR3 region has the DNA TGTGCCAGCAGTCCCGGGACTAGCGGAGTCAATGAGCAGTTCTTC.

The chain combines TRBV29-1 with TRBJ2-5, with 8 bases identical to TRBD2. After removal of 6 bases from V and 0 bases from J, the junction contained 12 bases not matched to a gene. The CDR3 is 16 residues long. Germline-derived CDR1 and CDR2 are SQVTM and ANQGSEA. Written as DNA, the CDR3 is TGCAGCGTCCGAGGACTGTCGCGGGGGGACCAAGAGACCCAGTACTTC. Translated, it gives CSVRGLSRGDQETQYF.